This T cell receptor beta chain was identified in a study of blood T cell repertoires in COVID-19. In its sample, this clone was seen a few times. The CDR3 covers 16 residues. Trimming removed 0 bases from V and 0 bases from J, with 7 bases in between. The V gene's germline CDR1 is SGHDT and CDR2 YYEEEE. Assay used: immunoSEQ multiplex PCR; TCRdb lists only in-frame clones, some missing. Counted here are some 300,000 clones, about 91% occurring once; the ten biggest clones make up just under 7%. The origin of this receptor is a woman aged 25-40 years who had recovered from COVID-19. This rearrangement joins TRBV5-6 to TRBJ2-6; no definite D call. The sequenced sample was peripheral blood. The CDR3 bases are TGTGCCAGCAGCTTGGCGCCGAGCTCTGGGGCCAACGTCCTGACTTTC. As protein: CASSLAPSSGANVLTF.